This TCR beta chain is from a study of T cell responses to AZD1222 COVID-19 vaccine. The data were produced by immunoSEQ multiplex PCR, yet TCRdb's version contains in-frame clones alone and is incomplete. The sample holds around 58,000 clones, 65% to 90% seen once. As for this clone: The sample carries other DNA sequences with the same CDR3.

Per germline, CDR1 LGHNA and CDR2 YSLEER. The CDR3 covers 13 residues. Deletions cut 0 bases from V and 5 bases from J, with 7 bases between. V and J are TRBV4-3 and TRBJ1-1, with D hard to call. The input for sequencing was peripheral blood, taken on day 0 of AZD1222 vaccination. This clonotype was obtained from an adult in good health. The CDR3 nucleotides read TGCGCCAGCAGCCAAGAAAAGAGAACTGAAGCTTTCTTT. Translated, it gives CASSQEKRTEAFF.